Below, 31 T cell receptor beta chains from the same sample are listed, as sequenced in a study of OX40 agonist ivuxolimab in advanced cancers. Assay used: immunoSEQ multiplex PCR; TCRdb lists only in-frame clones, some missing. Altogether 20,000 to 25,000 clones are present, around 77% being singletons, with the ten largest covering approximately 16%. Source: CD4+ or CD8+ T cells sorted from blood, taken in a trial of the OX40 agonist ivuxolimab. These receptors were obtained from an adult with an advanced solid tumor such as melanoma, head and neck, liver or kidney cancer.

The rearrangement uses TRBV29-1 and TRBJ1-2, with 9 positions matching TRBD1. Trimming removed 6 bases from V and 3 bases from J; junction bases left unmatched: 5. The CDR3 totals 13 residues. Germline V gene sequence: CDR1 SQVTM, CDR2 ANQGSEA. CDR3 bases: TGCAGCGTCAGGACAGGGGAGGACTATGGCTACACCTTC. This gives the protein CSVRTGEDYGYTF.

With regard to this clone: Other DNA sequences from this sample encode an identical CDR3 as well. The rearrangement uses TRBV6-5 and TRBJ2-7; TRBD1 matches at 9 bases. J lost 6 bases, V lost 0 bases, and 3 bases had no gene match. Germline V gene data show CDR1 as MNHEY and CDR2 as SVGAGI. This CDR3 has 14 residues. CDR3 in DNA: TGTGCCAGCAGTTACTCGACAGGGGGAAGCGAGCAGTACTTC. Protein product: CASSYSTGGSEQYF.

V is TRBV6-5 and J is TRBJ2-7; the D gene could be TRBD1 or TRBD2 (5 bases each). The CDR3 consists of 12 residues. Germline loops: CDR1 MNHEY, CDR2 SVGAGI. V was cut by 10 bases and J by 3 bases, with 13 bases left in between. CDR3 DNA sequence: TGTGCCACCACTTATGGGGGCTACGAGCAGTACTTC. As protein: CATTYGGYEQYF.

This chain uses TRBV13 with TRBJ1-4, with D maybe TRBD1 (5 bases). The CDR3 contains 13 residues. V was pared by 1 base and J by 5 bases, with 5 bases between. Germline V gene sequence: CDR1 PRHDT, CDR2 FYEKMQ (reference sequence). The CDR3 spells CASSLEGNEKLFF. CDR3 bases: TGTGCCAGCAGCTTAGAGGGGAATGAAAAACTGTTTTTT.

The rearrangement links TRBV19 to TRBJ1-5; 8 bases match TRBD1. The CDR3 extends over 13 amino acids. The trim removed 9 bases at V and 3 bases at J, leaving 4 bases unmatched. The germline V gene has CDR1 LNHDA and CDR2 SQIVND (reference sequence). For the CDR3, the DNA is TGTGCCAGCCAGGGGGCTAACAATCAGCCCCAGCATTTT. Amino acid sequence: CASQGANNQPQHF.

V usage is TRBV4-3 and J usage is TRBJ1-1, with a tentative D call TRBD1 (6 bases). V was shortened by 4 bases and J by 0 bases, with 18 bases between the two germline ends. The V gene's germline CDR1 is LGHNA and CDR2 YSLEER. There are 17 residues in the CDR3. CDR3 sequence (DNA): TGCGCCAGCAGCCTTCACGTTACAGGGCTTATGAACACTGAAGCTTTCTTT. Translated, it gives CASSLHVTGLMNTEAFF.

The V call is TRBV30, the J call TRBJ1-2; a possible D gene is TRBD1 (6 bases). The germline V gene encodes CDR1 GTSNPN and CDR2 SVGIG (reference sequence). Trimming left V 5 bases short and J 10 bases short, with 14 bases between. CDR3 length: 11 amino acids. In DNA form, the CDR3 reads TGTGCCTGGGAAACAGGGTTAGTCTACACCTTC. Translated, it gives CAWETGLVYTF.

The chain joins TRBV6-1 to TRBJ2-7; TRBD2 matches at 7 bases. The CDR3 is made up of 12 amino acids. With 6 bases clipped from V and 5 bases from J, the junction kept 4 bases outside the gene matches. Germline V CDR1 and CDR2: MNHNS, SASEGT. In DNA form, the CDR3 reads TGTGCCAGCAGCTTGGGGGGGAACGAGCAGTACTTC. This translates into CASSLGGNEQYF.

V usage is TRBV4-2 and J usage is TRBJ1-2; TRBD1 aligns across 11 bases. Germline CDR1 LGHNA, CDR2 YNFKEQ. The CDR3 has 15 residues. With 4 bases clipped from V and 4 bases from J, the junction kept 5 bases outside the gene matches. The CDR3 sequence is CASSRWTGGTYGYTF. The CDR3 DNA follows: TGTGCCAGCAGCCGCTGGACAGGGGGCACCTATGGCTACACCTTC.

This chain connects TRBV4-3 to TRBJ2-2; D possibly corresponds to TRBD2 (5 bases). The germline V and J ends were trimmed by 0 bases and 0 bases, with 5 bases remaining between them. The length of the CDR3 is 15 residues. The V gene's germline CDR1 is LGHNA and CDR2 YSLEER. Here the CDR3 reads CASSQELANTGELFF. The CDR3 DNA reads TGCGCCAGCAGCCAAGAACTAGCGAACACCGGGGAGCTGTTTTTT.

This sequence joins TRBV19 and TRBJ2-7; D possibly corresponds to TRBD2 (6 bases). Germline V lookup: CDR1 LNHDA, CDR2 SQIVND (reference sequence). Trimming shortened V by 6 bases and J by 4 bases, and 16 bases separated the two germline ends. CDR3 length: 14 amino acids. This chain's CDR3 is CASSNPGGIYEQYF. The CDR3 DNA follows: TGTGCCAGTAGCAATCCTGGGGGGATTTACGAGCAGTACTTC.

This chain uses TRBV19 with TRBJ1-1, with 8 bases that match TRBD1. V gave up 4 bases and J gave up 3 bases; unmatched junction bases: 13. From germline, CDR1 is LNHDA and CDR2 SQIVND (reference sequence). This CDR3 comprises 17 residues. The CDR3 DNA reads as TGTGCCAGTAGTAAAAACAGGGGGGGTGGTGAGGACACTGAAGCTTTCTTT. Encoded protein: CASSKNRGGGEDTEAFF.

J is TRBJ2-2 and V is TRBV7-3; TRBD1 is a possible D gene (5 bases). Germline V gives CDR1 SGHTA, CDR2 FQGTGA. V was trimmed by 2 bases and J by 4 bases, leaving 8 bases between them. The CDR3 sequence is 14 residues long. In DNA, the CDR3 is TGTGCCAGCAGCTTAGGGCAGGGCACCGGGGAGCTGTTTTTT. Translated, it gives CASSLGQGTGELFF.

This clone was detected only a few times. The chain couples TRBV27 to TRBJ1-1; 7 bases fit TRBD1. Germline-derived CDR1 and CDR2 are MNHEY and SMNVEV (reference sequence). This CDR3 is built from 15 residues. Trimming removed 5 bases from V and 1 base from J; junction bases left unmatched: 7. CDR3 DNA: TGTGCCAGCAGTCAACAGACAGGGTGGAACACTGAAGCTTTCTTT. Encoded protein: CASSQQTGWNTEAFF.

The rearrangement joins TRBV21-1 to TRBJ1-5; the D segment call TRBD1 is taken from the table without a DNA check. TRBV21-1 is given as a pseudogene. This CDR3 comprises 18 residues. In nucleotides, the CDR3 is TGTGCCAGCAGCAAAACGAGATACACTACAGGGGATTTTCAGCCCCAGCATTTT. Protein: CASSKTRYTTGDFQPQHF.

CDR3 amino acids: CASETSGTTGYEQYF. The CDR3 DNA sequence: TGTGCCAGCGAAACTTCCGGGACAACCGGGTACGAGCAGTACTTC. This chain joins TRBV2 and TRBJ2-7, with TRBD1 as a possible D gene (6 bases). Germline V gene lookup returns CDR1 SNHLY and CDR2 FYNNEI. The V end was cut by 8 bases, the J end by 4 bases, with 21 bases between. This CDR3 comprises 15 residues.

V gene TRBV4-2 combines with J gene TRBJ2-1; TRBD2 is a possible D gene (5 bases). Trimming pared 7 bases from V and 1 base from J, leaving 14 bases between. The CDR3 spans 15 residues. CDR1 is LGHNA and CDR2 is YNFKEQ in the germline V gene. This CDR3 is CASTPEERSYNEQFF. In nucleotides, the CDR3 is TGTGCCAGCACCCCCGAGGAGCGGTCCTACAATGAGCAGTTCTTC.

The chain links TRBV5-1 to TRBJ2-7; 9 bases agree with TRBD2. The V segment lost 0 bases and the J segment 2 bases; nucleotides outside the gene matches: 3. The CDR3 length is 15 residues. Germline V CDR1 and CDR2: SGHRS, YFSETQ. In DNA, the CDR3 is TGCGCCAGCAGCTTGGGTAGCGGGGGCCCCTACGAGCAGTACTTC. This sequence encodes CASSLGSGGPYEQYF.

The chain uses TRBV7-8 and TRBJ1-2; D ambiguous. The CDR3 runs 13 residues. V was trimmed by 0 bases and J by 6 bases, leaving 8 bases between them. Germline V gene sequence: CDR1 SGHVS, CDR2 FQNEAQ. CDR3 bases: TGTGCCAGCAGCTTAGCGGCGGGGAATGGCTACACCTTC. It translates to CASSLAAGNGYTF.

The chain has TRBV6-5 and TRBJ2-2; TRBD1 matches 10 bases. V shed 0 bases and J 6 bases; nucleotides not matched to a gene: 4. The CDR3 sequence is 16 residues long. Germline V gene lookup returns CDR1 MNHEY and CDR2 SVGAGI. The DNA of the CDR3 is TGTGCCAGCAGTTACTCTAGGACAGGGGGTCCCGGGGAGCTGTTTTTT. It translates to CASSYSRTGGPGELFF.

The gene calls are TRBV6-1 and TRBJ2-1, with TRBD2 as a possible D gene (6 bases). With 1 base removed from V and 8 bases from J, the gap between germline ends came to 18 bases. CDR1 and CDR2 (germline): MNHNS, SASEGT. The CDR3 extends over 16 amino acids. Here the CDR3 reads CASSEDRGGIFDEQFF. In nucleotides, the CDR3 is TGTGCCAGCAGTGAAGATAGGGGAGGTATATTCGATGAGCAGTTCTTC.

This clone was observed a handful of times. This chain links TRBV6-6 with TRBJ1-1; D perhaps matches TRBD1 (5 bases). The germline V and J ends were trimmed by 2 bases and 7 bases, with 14 bases remaining between them. The CDR3 loop spans 14 amino acids. The germline gives CDR1 MNHNY, CDR2 SVGAGI (reference sequence). CDR3 residues: CASSYNGQLHEAFF. Here the CDR3 DNA reads TGTGCCAGCAGTTACAACGGACAACTACATGAAGCTTTCTTT.

This clone counts as medium-sized (0.01 to 0.1%). The gene calls are TRBV6-5 and TRBJ2-1; 7 bases align to TRBD2. This CDR3 comprises 15 residues. Trimming removed 10 bases from V and 2 bases from J; junction bases left unmatched: 11. The germline CDR1 and CDR2 sequences are MNHEY and SVGAGI. In nucleotides, the CDR3 is TGTGCCACTAAAAGCGGGGCCAGGGCCTACAATGAGCAGTTCTTC. Encoded protein: CATKSGARAYNEQFF.

This clone was seen a single time. DNA for the CDR3: TGTGCCAGCAGTTCCTGGACAGGGGCCGGGGAGCAGTACTTC. Residues: CASSSWTGAGEQYF. The rearrangement joins TRBV27 to TRBJ2-7; TRBD1 agrees at 9 bases. Germline V gene sequence: CDR1 MNHEY, CDR2 SMNVEV (reference sequence). J gave up 7 bases and V 4 bases, and 8 bases lay outside the gene matches. The CDR3 has 14 amino acids.

This clone was seen once. The gene calls are TRBV7-9 and TRBJ1-4; 9 nucleotides align to TRBD1. Unmatched junction bases numbered 10, after V lost 5 bases and J lost 0 bases. Germline V CDR1 and CDR2: SEHNR, FQNEAQ (reference sequence). This CDR3 comprises 18 residues. CDR3 DNA: TGTGCCAGCAGCCAAGAACTGGGACAGGGTGCAACTAATGAAAAACTGTTTTTT. Protein: CASSQELGQGATNEKLFF. The full variable domain, its missing parts supplied by reference TRBV7-9 and TRBJ1-4, is DTGVSQNPRHKITKRGQNVTFRCDPISEHNRLYWYRQTLGQGPEFLTYFQNEAQLEKSRLLSDRFSAERPKGSFSTLEIQRTEQGDSAMYLCASSQELGQGATNEKLFFGSGTQLSVL.

The chain has TRBV7-8 and TRBJ2-5; D not certain. The J call may be in error: the DNA end matches TRBJ2-7 better. Germline CDR1 is SGHVS and CDR2 is FQNEAQ. The CDR3 runs 12 residues. CDR3 in amino acids: CASSHSGVEQYF. As DNA, the CDR3 is TGTGCCAGCAGCCATAGTGGGGTCGAGCAGTACTTC.

This chain uses TRBV5-1 with TRBJ1-2, with unresolved D. CDR1 is SGHRS and CDR2 is YFSETQ in the germline V gene. The V gene lost 0 bases and the J gene lost 4 bases, with 4 bases spanning the gap. The CDR3 loop spans 12 amino acids. This chain's CDR3 is CASSLGGYGYTF. The CDR3 DNA reads TGCGCCAGCAGCTTGGGTGGCTATGGCTACACCTTC.

The rearrangement links TRBV13 to TRBJ2-3; maybe TRBD2 (6 bases). Trimming left V 5 bases short and J 2 bases short, with 11 bases between. The CDR3 is 14 residues long. Looked up from germline, CDR1 is PRHDT and CDR2 is FYEKMQ (reference sequence). The CDR3 sequence: CASSLRGATDTQYF. The CDR3 DNA follows: TGTGCCAGCAGCCTCCGCGGGGCCACAGATACGCAGTATTTT.

This clone was seen just once. The chain combines TRBV4-3 with TRBJ2-1; weak D call: TRBD1 (5 bases). The CDR3 loop spans 15 amino acids. With 0 bases removed from V and 6 bases from J, the gap between germline ends came to 12 bases. CDR1 is LGHNA and CDR2 is YSLEER in the germline V gene. Written as DNA, the CDR3 is TGCGCCAGCAGCCAAGAGTACAGGTCGCGCAATGAGCAGTTCTTC. Amino acids: CASSQEYRSRNEQFF.

V is TRBV4-3 and J is TRBJ1-1; D is uncertain. From germline, CDR1 is LGHNA and CDR2 YSLEER. Trimming took off 0 bases at V and 1 base at J, with 3 bases between the two ends. The length of the CDR3 is 13 residues. Written as DNA, the CDR3 is TGCGCCAGCAGCCAAGAGAAGAACACTGAAGCTTTCTTT. It codes for CASSQEKNTEAFF.

This clone has just one count. The gene calls are TRBV6-5 and TRBJ2-3; 7 bases line up with TRBD2. V lost 2 bases to trimming and J lost 0 bases; unmatched junction nucleotides: 2. The CDR3 consists of 15 residues. The V gene's germline CDR1 is MNHEY and CDR2 SVGAGI. This chain's CDR3 is CASSYSGASTDTQYF. CDR3 coding DNA: TGTGCCAGCAGTTACAGCGGGGCTAGCACAGATACGCAGTATTTT.